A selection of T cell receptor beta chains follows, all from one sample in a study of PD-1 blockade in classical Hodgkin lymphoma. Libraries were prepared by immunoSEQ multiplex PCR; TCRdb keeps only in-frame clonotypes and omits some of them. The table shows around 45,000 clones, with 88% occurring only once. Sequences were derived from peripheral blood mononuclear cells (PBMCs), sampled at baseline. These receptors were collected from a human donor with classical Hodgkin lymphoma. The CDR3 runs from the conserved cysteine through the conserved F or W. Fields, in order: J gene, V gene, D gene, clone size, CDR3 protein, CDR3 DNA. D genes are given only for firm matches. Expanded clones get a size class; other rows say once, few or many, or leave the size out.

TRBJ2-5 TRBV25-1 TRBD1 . CATPGQGNQETQYF TGTGCCACCCCGGGACAGGGAAACCAAGAGACCCAGTACTTC
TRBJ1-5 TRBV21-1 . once CASSWGQHSNQPQHF TGTGCCAGCAGCTGGGGACAACATAGCAATCAGCCCCAGCATTTT
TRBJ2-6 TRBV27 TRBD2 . CATTPGPGLGGSGANVLTF TGTGCCACCACACCCGGACCGGGACTAGGGGGATCTGGGGCCAACGTCCTGACTTTC
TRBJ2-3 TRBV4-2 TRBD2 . CASSPAGGSTSTDTQYF TGTGCCAGCAGCCCCGCGGGGGGGTCAACTAGCACAGATACGCAGTATTTT
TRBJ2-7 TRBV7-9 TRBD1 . CASSTRDRSYEQYF TGTGCCAGCAGCACCCGGGACAGGTCCTACGAGCAGTACTTC
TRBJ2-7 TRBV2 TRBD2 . CAIQMGRDPYEQYF TGTGCCATCCAAATGGGGAGGGACCCCTACGAGCAGTACTTC
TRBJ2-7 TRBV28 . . CASSARVWPHEQYF TGTGCCAGCAGCGCACGGGTCTGGCCGCACGAGCAGTACTTC
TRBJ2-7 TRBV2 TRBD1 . CASSGGTVYEQYF TGTGCCAGCAGTGGAGGGACAGTCTACGAGCAGTACTTC
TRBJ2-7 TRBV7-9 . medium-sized CASSFSGGLSYEQYF TGTGCCAGCAGCTTTTCAGGGGGGCTCTCCTACGAGCAGTACTTC
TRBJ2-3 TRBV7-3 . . CASSLGVLARDTQYF TGTGCCAGCAGCCTAGGCGTACTCGCGAGGGATACGCAGTATTTT
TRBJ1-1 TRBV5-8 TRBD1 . CASTLHAGTGNTEAFF TGTGCCAGCACTCTCCACGCCGGGACAGGGAATACTGAAGCTTTCTTT
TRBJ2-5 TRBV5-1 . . CASSLAETQYF TGCGCCAGCAGCTTGGCAGAGACCCAGTACTTC
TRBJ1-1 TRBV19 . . CASSIGRVNTEAFF TGTGCCAGTAGTATAGGCAGGGTGAACACTGAAGCTTTCTTT
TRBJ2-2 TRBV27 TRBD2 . CASSYSGSATGELFF TGTGCCAGCAGTTATAGCGGGAGTGCCACCGGGGAGCTGTTTTTT
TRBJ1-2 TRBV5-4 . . CASSLARGYGYTF TGTGCCAGCAGCTTGGCGAGGGGTTATGGCTACACCTTC
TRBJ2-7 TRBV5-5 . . CASSHDPGTYEQYF TGTGCCAGCAGTCATGACCCAGGTACCTACGAGCAGTACTTC
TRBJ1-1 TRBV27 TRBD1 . CASSSGGYSTEAFF TGTGCCAGCAGTTCAGGGGGGTATAGCACTGAAGCTTTCTTT
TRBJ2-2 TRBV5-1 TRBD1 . CASSSGGARTGELFF TGCGCCAGCAGCTCAGGGGGCGCTCGTACCGGGGAGCTGTTTTTT
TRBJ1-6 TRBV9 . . CASSVAEVGGGSPLHF TGTGCCAGCAGCGTAGCAGAGGTAGGGGGGGGCTCACCCCTCCACTTT
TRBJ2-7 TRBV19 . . CASSRDKGYEQYF TGTGCCAGTAGCCGGGACAAGGGCTACGAGCAGTACTTC
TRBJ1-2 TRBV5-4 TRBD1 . CASSSLQGVFGYTF TGTGCCAGCAGCTCCCTGCAGGGGGTTTTTGGCTACACCTTC
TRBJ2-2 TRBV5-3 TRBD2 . CARSLRAGGLHTGELFF TGTGCCAGAAGCTTGCGGGCGGGAGGGTTGCACACCGGGGAGCTGTTTTTT
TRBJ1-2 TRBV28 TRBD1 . CASSLSVGGFDYGYTF TGTGCCAGCAGTTTATCGGTAGGGGGCTTCGACTATGGCTACACCTTC
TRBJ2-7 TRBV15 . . CATSRSSTGEQYF TGTGCCACCAGCAGGTCCTCTACCGGCGAGCAGTACTTC
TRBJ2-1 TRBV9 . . CASARTPRDNEQFF TGTGCCAGCGCCCGAACCCCGCGCGACAATGAGCAGTTCTTC
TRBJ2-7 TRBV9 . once CASSPLGGYEQYF TGTGCCAGCAGCCCCCTTGGGGGGTACGAGCAGTACTTC